This T cell receptor beta chain was recovered during a study of OX40 agonist ivuxolimab in advanced cancers. Study-level results: At doses 0.1 to 3.0 mg/kg, CD4+ and CD8+ clones expanded. CD8+ T cells showed, on average, more clonal expansion than CD4+ cells.

The germline CDR1 and CDR2 sequences are MNHEY and SVGAGI. The V end lost 0 bases, the J end lost 2 bases, and 14 bases lay between the germline ends. This CDR3 has 16 residues. In the case of this clone: As yet, its antigen is unknown.

Here immunoSEQ multiplex PCR was the method, and the copy in TCRdb shows in-frame clones only, minus some. Of around 57,000 clones in the sample, roughly 82% are singletons; the top ten hold roughly 2.4%. V is TRBV6-5 and J is TRBJ2-7; tentatively, D is TRBD2 (6 bases). Sequencing was performed on CD4+ or CD8+ T cells sorted from blood, taken in a trial of the OX40 agonist ivuxolimab. The source of this sequence is an adult with an advanced solid tumor such as melanoma, head and neck, liver or kidney cancer. CDR3 DNA: TGTGCCAGCAGTTACTCGTTTTTGGGGGGTACCTACGAGCAGTACTTC. Protein sequence: CASSYSFLGGTYEQYF.